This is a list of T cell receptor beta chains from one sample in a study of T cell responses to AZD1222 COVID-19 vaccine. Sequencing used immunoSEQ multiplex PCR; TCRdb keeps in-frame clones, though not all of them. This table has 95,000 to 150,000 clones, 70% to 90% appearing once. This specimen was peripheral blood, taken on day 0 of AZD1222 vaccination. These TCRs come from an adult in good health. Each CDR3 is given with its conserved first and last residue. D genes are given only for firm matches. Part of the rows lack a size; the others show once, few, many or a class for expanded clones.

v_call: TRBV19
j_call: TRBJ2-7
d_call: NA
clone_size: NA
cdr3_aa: CASTKAGVPYEQYF
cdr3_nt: TGTGCCAGTACAAAAGCCGGGGTTCCCTACGAGCAGTACTTC

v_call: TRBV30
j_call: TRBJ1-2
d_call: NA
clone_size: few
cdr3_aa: CAWSADSYGYTF
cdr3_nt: TGTGCCTGGAGTGCCGACAGTTATGGCTACACCTTC

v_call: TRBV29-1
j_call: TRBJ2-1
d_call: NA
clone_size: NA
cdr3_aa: CSVAHNEQFF
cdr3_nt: TGCAGCGTTGCCCACAATGAGCAGTTCTTC

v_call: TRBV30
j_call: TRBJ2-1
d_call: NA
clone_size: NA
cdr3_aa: CAWTLSNEQFF
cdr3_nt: TGTGCCTGGACACTCTCCAATGAGCAGTTCTTC

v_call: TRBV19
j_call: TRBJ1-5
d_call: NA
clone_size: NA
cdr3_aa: CASSQDSNQPQHF
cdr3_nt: TGTGCCAGTAGTCAGGATAGCAATCAGCCCCAGCATTTT

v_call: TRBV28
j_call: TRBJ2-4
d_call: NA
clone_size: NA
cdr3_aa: CASSLPEIGTAKNIQYF
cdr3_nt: TGTGCCAGCAGTTTGCCCGAAATCGGGACAGCCAAAAACATTCAGTACTTC

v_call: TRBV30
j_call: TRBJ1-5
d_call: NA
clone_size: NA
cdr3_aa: CAWGTSNQPQHF
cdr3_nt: TGTGCCTGGGGGACATCGAATCAGCCCCAGCATTTT

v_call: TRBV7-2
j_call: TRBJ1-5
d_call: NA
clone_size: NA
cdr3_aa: CASSLGGGLETQHF
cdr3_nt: TGTGCCAGCAGCTTAGGGGGGGGGTTGGAGACCCAGCATTTT

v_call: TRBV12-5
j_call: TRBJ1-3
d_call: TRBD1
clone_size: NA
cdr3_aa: CASGRGQGPNTIYF
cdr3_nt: TGTGCTAGTGGCCGGGGACAGGGTCCGAACACCATATATTTT

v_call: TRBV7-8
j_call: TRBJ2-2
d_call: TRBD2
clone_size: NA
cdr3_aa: CASIPWLAGDTGELFF
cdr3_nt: TGTGCCAGCATCCCCTGGCTAGCGGGAGACACCGGGGAGCTGTTTTTT

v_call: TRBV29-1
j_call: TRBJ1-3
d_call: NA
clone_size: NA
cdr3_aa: CSARTGVNGNTIYF
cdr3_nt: TGCAGCGCCCGAACCGGGGTTAATGGAAACACCATATATTTT

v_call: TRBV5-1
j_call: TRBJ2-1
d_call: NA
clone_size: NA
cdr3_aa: CASSLGLENNEQFF
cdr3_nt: TGCGCCAGCAGCTTGGGACTAGAGAATAATGAGCAGTTCTTC

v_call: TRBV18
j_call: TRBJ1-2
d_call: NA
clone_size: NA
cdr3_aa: CASSLGGVNYGYTF
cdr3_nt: TGTGCCAGCTCCCTTGGGGGCGTCAACTATGGCTACACCTTC

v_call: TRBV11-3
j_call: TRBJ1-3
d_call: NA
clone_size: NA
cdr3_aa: CASSLRRQDSGNTIYF
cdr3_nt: TGTGCCAGCAGCTTAAGAAGACAGGATTCTGGAAACACCATATATTTT

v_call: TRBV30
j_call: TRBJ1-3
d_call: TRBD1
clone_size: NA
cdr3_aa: CAWSSIRQGQNTIYF
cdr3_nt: TGTGCCTGGAGTTCGATAAGACAGGGACAAAACACCATATATTTT

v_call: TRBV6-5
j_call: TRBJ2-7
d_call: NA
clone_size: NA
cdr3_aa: CASSYQWWQANYEQYF
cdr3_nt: TGTGCCAGCAGTTACCAATGGTGGCAGGCCAACTACGAGCAGTACTTC

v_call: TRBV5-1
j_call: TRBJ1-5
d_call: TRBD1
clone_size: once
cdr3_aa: CASSTKGQASNQPQHF
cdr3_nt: TGCGCCAGCAGCACCAAAGGACAGGCTAGCAATCAGCCCCAGCATTTT

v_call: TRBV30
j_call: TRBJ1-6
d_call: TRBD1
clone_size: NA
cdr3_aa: CAWRGQGGSLLNSPLHF
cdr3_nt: TGTGCCTGGAGGGGACAGGGGGGTTCCCTATTGAATTCACCCCTCCACTTT

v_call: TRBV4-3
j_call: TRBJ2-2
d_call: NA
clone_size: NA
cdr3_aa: CASSPNWATGELFF
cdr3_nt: TGCGCCAGCAGCCCGAACTGGGCGACCGGGGAGCTGTTTTTT

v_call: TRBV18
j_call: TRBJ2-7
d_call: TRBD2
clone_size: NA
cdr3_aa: CASSSGTSGNYEQYF
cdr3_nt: TGTGCCAGCTCATCCGGGACTAGCGGTAACTACGAGCAGTACTTC

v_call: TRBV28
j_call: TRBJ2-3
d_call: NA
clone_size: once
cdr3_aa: CASRTSTDTQYF
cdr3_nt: TGTGCCAGCAGAACTAGCACAGATACGCAGTATTTT

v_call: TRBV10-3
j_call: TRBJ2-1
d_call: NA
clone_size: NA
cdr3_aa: CAISESEGLVQFF
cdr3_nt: TGTGCCATCAGTGAGTCGGAGGGTTTAGTGCAGTTCTTC

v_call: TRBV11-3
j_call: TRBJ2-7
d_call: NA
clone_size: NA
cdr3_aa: CASSLGVSYEQYF
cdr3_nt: TGTGCCAGCAGCTTAGGAGTTTCCTACGAGCAGTACTTC

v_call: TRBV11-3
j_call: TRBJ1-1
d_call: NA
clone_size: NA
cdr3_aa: CASSSGRAIAFF
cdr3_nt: TGTGCCAGCAGCTCTGGGAGGGCAATAGCTTTCTTT

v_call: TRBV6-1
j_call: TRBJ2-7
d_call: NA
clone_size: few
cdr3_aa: CASSEEWHPQRYEQYF
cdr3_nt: TGTGCCAGCAGTGAAGAGTGGCACCCTCAACGCTACGAGCAGTACTTC

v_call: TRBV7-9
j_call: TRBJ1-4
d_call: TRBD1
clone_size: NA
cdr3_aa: CASSRDRDRGEKLFF
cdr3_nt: TGTGCCAGCAGCCGAGATCGGGACAGGGGTGAAAAACTGTTTTTT

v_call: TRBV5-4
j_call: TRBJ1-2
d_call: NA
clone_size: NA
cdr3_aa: CASSLGAGQYNYGYTF
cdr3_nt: TGTGCCAGCAGCTTGGGGGCAGGGCAATATAACTATGGCTACACCTTC